The following is a TCR beta chain sequence with its context. Its antigen is unknown. Germline V gene sequence: CDR1 MDHEN, CDR2 SYDVKM. The germline V and J ends were trimmed by 6 bases and 3 bases, with 12 bases remaining between them. The CDR3 is made up of 13 amino acids. This entry is derived from a study of cytomegalovirus exposure and HLA in healthy donors. Primers: 60 Vbeta forward and 13 Jbeta reverse. Generated by immunoSEQ multiplex PCR, the TCRdb table keeps only in-frame clones and is missing some. The sample contains roughly 130,000 clones, roughly 86% of which appear only once. Study-wide results and limits: TCR beta sequences reportedly predicted the HLA-A and HLA-B alleles of most subjects accurately.

Sequencing input: PBMCs. The receptor was isolated from a woman between 40 and 50 years old in good health and CMV-seronegative. This chain connects TRBV28 to TRBJ2-7; D possibly corresponds to TRBD1 (6 bases). The chain's CDR3 is CASSPGHFYEQYF. CDR3 nucleotide sequence: TGTGCCAGCAGCCCGGGACACTTCTACGAGCAGTACTTC.